This entry features one TCR beta chain sequence. This clonotype was counted many times. The antigen this receptor binds is unknown. Per-base qualities were not stored, and no clone one base away is much larger. All donors were healthy Caucasians. Three pairs of female monozygotic twins, all aged roughly 18 to 29 years, made up the twin cohort. The RNA used for TCR libraries was isolated from peripheral blood mononuclear cells. The entry originates in a study of identical twins (dated by TCRdb to 2016 to 2018). Study-level background: To test whether fetal clonotypes persist, the study used deep sequencing on TCR alpha and beta repertoires from monozygotic twins, unrelated adults of various ages, and cord blood. To rule out contamination, replicate twin experiments were performed at different times with different library preparation protocols.

The protocol used for the library was 5' RACE. The instrument given in TCRdb is Illumina HiSeq 2000. A universal primer binding site was introduced by template switching, and a unique molecular identifier was present in the final cDNA, enabling accurate counting of TCR cDNA molecules. Specific primers in the conserved constant-segment region were used to synthesize first-strand cDNA for TCR alpha and beta chains. To control for contamination, every cDNA library carried two barcodes: a SMART-Mk sample barcode plus Illumina barcodes. TruSeq adapter sequences along with Illumina sample barcodes were introduced in two successive PCR steps. TCR alpha and beta cDNA libraries were sequenced on the Illumina HiSeq platform with custom primers. The source study handled its data this way. MiGEC processed the raw reads to extract unique molecular identifiers, while MiXCR was used to determine the CDR3 positions. For each individual, recombination models were inferred using an EM algorithm with the repgenHMM and IGoR tools. Shared clonotype analysis was performed with the tcR package in R, normalizing sharing by the product of cloneset sizes. Out-of-frame nonproductive sequences were analyzed to study raw recombination free of thymic and clonal selection effects. TCRdb reworked the public reads: Q25 trimming with fastp, MiXCR clone assembly, productive beta chains retained. Rows are combined by CDR3 protein, so each entry shows the most common genes and DNA. The V and J calls reflect TCRdb's pipeline rather than the authors' work. Present in this sample are a few hundred thousand distinct CDR3 sequences, around 9.6% of which were seen just once. The ten top clones hold 2.5% to 3% of the sample.

Measured from the cysteine to the phenylalanine, the CDR3 is 17 residues long. This entry keeps only the CDR3 DNA: 51 bases, framed from base 1. As encoded in the germline V gene, CDR1 is MNHEY while CDR2 is SVGEGT. The junction shows trimming of 6 bases on V and 1 base on J, plus 21 bases between the germline ends. Overall study outcomes, separate from this receptor: Compared with coincidental sharing between unrelated individuals, out-of-frame TCR alpha sequences shared between twins had an excess of sequences with low generation probability. Fewer insertions were carried by abundant cord blood beta clonotypes, a similar but weaker trend appeared in young adult naive repertoires, and no such trend appeared in memory repertoires. Because the same donors could not be followed over many years, conclusions were based on cross-sectional statistical analysis. In monozygotic twins, recombination models systematically underestimated out-of-frame TCR alpha sharing, but the models matched the sharing seen between unrelated individuals. In beta out-of-frame sequences, excess twin sharing was weaker, because having fewer shared sequences lowered the signal-to-noise ratio. Invariant T cells such as MAIT and iNKT could partly confound zero-insertion analyses, although diverse VJ usage argued against such confounding for most clonotypes.

The same sample was also studied in work on yellow fever vaccine responses in identical twins. The second study, in turn, reports: The T cell response to vaccination in identical twins was reported by the authors to appear partly convergent and partly personalized. The study precisely tracked vaccine-responding T cell clones in identical twins.

The sequenced material came from PBMCs. The receptor was isolated from a woman in her late teens or twenties in good health. In this chain, TRBV6-2 or TRBV6-3 is recombined with TRBJ1-1, with a tentative D gene TRBD1 over 6 matching bases. CDR3 region: CASSLPSYRVGNTEAFF. The DNA sequence is given as TGTGCCAGCAGCCTACCCTCCTACAGGGTAGGGAACACTGAAGCTTTCTTT.